The T cell receptor (beta chain) described here comes from a study of siplizumab effects on memory and regulatory T cells. There are 17 residues in the CDR3. TCRdb keeps only in-frame clones here, not all; method: immunoSEQ multiplex PCR. The sample lists approximately 100,000 clones, around 92% occurring once. The chain combines TRBV12-2 with TRBJ2-2; the table's D call TRBD1 went unverified against the DNA. TRBV12-2 is recorded as a pseudogene. Material for sequencing was CD4+ T cells sorted from blood. The receptor's source is a human donor in good health. Some clones in this sample may be carry-over from other donors' samples. The CDR3 sequence is CASRLKAGTEGTGELFF. As DNA, the CDR3 is TGTGCAAGTCGCTTGAAGGCCGGGACAGAGGGTACCGGGGAGCTGTTTTTT.